The source of this TCR beta chain is a study of Ad26.COV2.S vaccination and SARS-CoV-2 variants. Study-wide background: Once or twice, 56 days apart, Ad26.COV2.S was delivered intramuscularly. General study findings and limits: Recipients given vaccine exceeded placebo recipients in spike-specific TCR breadth.

The CDR3 contains 16 residues. V was clipped by 5 bases and J by 0 bases; unmatched bases: 5. Per germline, CDR1 SGHTA and CDR2 FQGNSA. The treatment here: 15 to 20 received Ad26.COV2.S at low or high dose, single or two shots; about 5 received placebo; per-sample allocation not given. On day 63 after the first injection, vaccine and placebo recipients gave samples. TCRdb's table, derived via immunoSEQ multiplex PCR, lists solely in-frame clones and lacks some. The sample contains almost 400,000 clones, about nine tenths of which appear only once. This clone was recorded only once. Its specificity is not known.

The receptor was derived from a person aged 18-65 years who received the Ad26.COV2.S COVID-19 vaccine or a placebo. The chain has TRBV7-2 and TRBJ2-3; 10 bases line up with TRBD2. The sequencing here drew on peripheral blood, taken in a trial of Ad26.COV2.S vaccine versus placebo. The CDR3: CASSIGTSASTDTQYF. The CDR3, as DNA: TGTGCCAGCAGCATAGGGACTAGCGCAAGCACAGATACGCAGTATTTT.